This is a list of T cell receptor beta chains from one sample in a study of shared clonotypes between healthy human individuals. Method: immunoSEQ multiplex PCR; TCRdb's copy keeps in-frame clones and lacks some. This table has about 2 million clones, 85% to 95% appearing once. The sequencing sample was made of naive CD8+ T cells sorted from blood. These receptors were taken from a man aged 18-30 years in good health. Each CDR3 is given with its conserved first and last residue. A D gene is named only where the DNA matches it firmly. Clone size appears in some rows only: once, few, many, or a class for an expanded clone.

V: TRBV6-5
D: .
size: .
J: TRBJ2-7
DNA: TGTGCCAGCAGTTCGCAGGTCTACGAGCAGTACTTC
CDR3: CASSSQVYEQYF

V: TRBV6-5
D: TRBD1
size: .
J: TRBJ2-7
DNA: TGTGCCAGCAGTTACTCTCGGGCAGGGGGCTTTTACGAGCAGTACTTC
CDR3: CASSYSRAGGFYEQYF

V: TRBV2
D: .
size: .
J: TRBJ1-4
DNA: TGTGCCTCAGAGGACAGTACGACTAATGAAAAACTGTTTTTT
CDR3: CASEDSTTNEKLFF

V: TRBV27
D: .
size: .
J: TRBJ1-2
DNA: TGTGCCAGCAAATACCAGGACGGCTTTGGATATGGCTACACCTTC
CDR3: CASKYQDGFGYGYTF

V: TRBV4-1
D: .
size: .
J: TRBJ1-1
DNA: TGCGCCAGCAGCCAAGATACCAGGACCATGTCCGGGAACACTGAAGCTTTCTTT
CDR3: CASSQDTRTMSGNTEAFF

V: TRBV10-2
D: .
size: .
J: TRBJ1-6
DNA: TGCGCCAGCAGTGAGACAGGGACTAATTCACCCCTCCACTTT
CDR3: CASSETGTNSPLHF

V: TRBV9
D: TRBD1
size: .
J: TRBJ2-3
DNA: TGTGCCAGCAGCGTAGGGGACAGTTCCCTCACAGATACGCAGTATTTT
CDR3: CASSVGDSSLTDTQYF

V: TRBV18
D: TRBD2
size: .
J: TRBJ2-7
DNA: TGTGCCAGCTCACCCCTAGCGGGAGTTGGGTCCTACGAGCAGTACTTC
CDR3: CASSPLAGVGSYEQYF

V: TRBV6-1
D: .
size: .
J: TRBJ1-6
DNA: TGTGCCAGCAGTGAAGCTTGGAACGGCTTGCCCCTCCACTTT
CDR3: CASSEAWNGLPLHF

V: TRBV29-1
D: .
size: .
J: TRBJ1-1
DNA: TGCAGCGTCGACCGGTTGGGCACTGAAGCTTTCTTT
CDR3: CSVDRLGTEAFF

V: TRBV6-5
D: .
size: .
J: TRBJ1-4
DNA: TGTGCCAGCAGAGGAGGGGGAGAAAAACTGTTTTTT
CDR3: CASRGGGEKLFF

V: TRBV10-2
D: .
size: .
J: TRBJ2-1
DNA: TGCGCCAGCAGTCTAGCGTATCTTGAGCAGTTCTTC
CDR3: CASSLAYLEQFF

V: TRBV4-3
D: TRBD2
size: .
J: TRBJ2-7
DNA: TGCGCCAGCAGCACGGGACTAGCGGGAGAGGAGTCCTACGAGCAGTACTTC
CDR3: CASSTGLAGEESYEQYF

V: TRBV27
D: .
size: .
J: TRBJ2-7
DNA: TGTGCCAGCAGTTTTTCCGTGGGGCCCGTTCCCTACGAGCAGTACTTC
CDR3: CASSFSVGPVPYEQYF

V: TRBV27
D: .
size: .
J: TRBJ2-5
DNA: TGTGCCAGCAGACAAGGAGAGACCCAGTACTTC
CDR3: CASRQGETQYF

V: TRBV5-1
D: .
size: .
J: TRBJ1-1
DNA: TGCGCCAGCAGTTCAGGGAACACTGAAGCTTTCTTT
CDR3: CASSSGNTEAFF

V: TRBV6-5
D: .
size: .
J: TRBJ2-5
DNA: TGTGCCAGCAGTTACTTGACAGACCAAGAGACCCAGTACTTC
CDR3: CASSYLTDQETQYF

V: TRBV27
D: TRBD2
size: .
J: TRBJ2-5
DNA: TGTGCCAGCAGTTTATCGTCGGCGGGGGAGGAGACCCAGTACTTC
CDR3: CASSLSSAGEETQYF

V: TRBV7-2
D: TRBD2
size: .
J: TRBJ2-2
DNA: TGTGCCAGCAGCTTACCCGGGGTAGCGGGAGGCGTATGGTCCGGGGAGCTGTTTTTT
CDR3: CASSLPGVAGGVWSGELFF

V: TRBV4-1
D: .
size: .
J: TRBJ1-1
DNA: TGCGCCAGCAGCCATCAGGGACCGACACTTGAAGCTTTCTTT
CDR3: CASSHQGPTLEAFF

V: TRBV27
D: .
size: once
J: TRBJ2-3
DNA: TGTGCCAGCAGTTTACAGGGCCCAGATACGCAGTATTTT
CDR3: CASSLQGPDTQYF

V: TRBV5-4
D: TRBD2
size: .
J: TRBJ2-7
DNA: TGTGCCAGCAGCCCCAGCGGGAACTCCTACGAGCAGTACTTC
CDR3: CASSPSGNSYEQYF

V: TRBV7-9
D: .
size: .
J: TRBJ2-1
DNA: TGTGCCAGCAGCCATGGGCAGGGGTACAATGAGCAGTTCTTC
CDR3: CASSHGQGYNEQFF

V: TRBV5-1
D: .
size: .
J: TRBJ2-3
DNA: TGCGCCAGCAGCCCACCAGGCGGGCTAGCGTTCCCAGATACGCAGTATTTT
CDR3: CASSPPGGLAFPDTQYF

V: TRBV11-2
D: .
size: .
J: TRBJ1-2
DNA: TGTGCCAGCAGCTTAGATCTATGGGGATTGAATGGCTACACCTTC
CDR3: CASSLDLWGLNGYTF

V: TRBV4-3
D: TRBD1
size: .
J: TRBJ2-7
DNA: TGCGCCAGCAGCCAAGATCAGGGGGACAGCTCCTACGAGCAGTACTTC
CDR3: CASSQDQGDSSYEQYF

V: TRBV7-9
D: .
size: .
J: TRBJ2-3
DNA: TGTGCCAGCAGCTCCCGGGCCGTAGAAGTGGAGGATACGCAGTATTTT
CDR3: CASSSRAVEVEDTQYF

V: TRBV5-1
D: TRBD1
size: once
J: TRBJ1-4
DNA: TGCGCCAGCAGCTTGGTCCCGGGACAGGAAAAACTGTTTTTT
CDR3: CASSLVPGQEKLFF

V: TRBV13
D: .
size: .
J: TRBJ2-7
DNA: TGTGCCAGCAGCCTTGGCAGGAACTACGAGCAGTACTTC
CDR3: CASSLGRNYEQYF

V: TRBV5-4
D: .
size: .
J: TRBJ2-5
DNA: TGTGCCAGCAGACAGGCCCCCGGGGAGACCCAGTACTTC
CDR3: CASRQAPGETQYF

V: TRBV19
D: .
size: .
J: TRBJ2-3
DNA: TGTGCCAGTAGTACTACAGGGCACTCGCAGTATTTT
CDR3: CASSTTGHSQYF

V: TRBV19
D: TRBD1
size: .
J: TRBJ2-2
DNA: TGTGCCAGTAGCGACAGGGGAATCACCGGGGAGCTGTTTTTT
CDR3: CASSDRGITGELFF

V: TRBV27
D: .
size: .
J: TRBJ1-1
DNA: TGTGCCAGCAGTTTATGGAAGGGTTCGGACACTGAAGCTTTCTTT
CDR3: CASSLWKGSDTEAFF

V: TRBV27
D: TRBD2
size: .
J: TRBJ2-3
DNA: TGTGCCAGCAGTCCCCGGGAAGCGGGAGTACCGGATACGCAGTATTTT
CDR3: CASSPREAGVPDTQYF

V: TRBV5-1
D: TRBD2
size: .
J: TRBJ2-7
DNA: TGCGCCAGCAGCTTGGGCGGGAGGTCCCCCGACGAGCAGTACTTC
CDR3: CASSLGGRSPDEQYF

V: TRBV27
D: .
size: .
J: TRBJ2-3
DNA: TGTGCCAGCAGGCTCTTGGGGAGCACAGATACGCAGTATTTT
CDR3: CASRLLGSTDTQYF

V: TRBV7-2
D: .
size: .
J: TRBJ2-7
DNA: TGTGCCAGCAGCGCCCACGGGTCGGAGGACTACGAGCAGTACTTC
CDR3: CASSAHGSEDYEQYF